This T cell receptor (beta chain) comes out of a study of T cell responses to AZD1222 COVID-19 vaccine. Germline CDR1 reads LGHNA; CDR2 reads YNFKEQ. The V end was cut by 3 bases, the J end by 2 bases, with 14 bases between. This CDR3 region has 15 residues. The repertoire was sequenced with immunoSEQ multiplex PCR; TCRdb's copy has only in-frame clones and lacks some. The sample shows about 110,000 clones, nearly 90% of them seen only once. Study-wide results and limits: Baseline seropositives among AZD1222 recipients totaled only 5 to 7. Repertoire sampling occurred only after the peak T cell response. The donor cohort was predominantly white British with a female majority, and clonal diversity may have been underestimated. Spike-specific TCR repertoires showed rising breadth and depth after two AZD1222 doses.

Concerning this clone: The antigen is unknown.

This clonotype was obtained from an adult in good health. The specimen comprised peripheral blood, sampled on day 0 of MenACWY control vaccination. This rearrangement joins TRBV4-2 to TRBJ2-7; maybe TRBD2 (6 bases). CDR3 coding DNA: TGTGCCAGCAGCCAGCCCGCGGCGGGACCCTACGAGCAGTACTTC. As protein: CASSQPAAGPYEQYF.